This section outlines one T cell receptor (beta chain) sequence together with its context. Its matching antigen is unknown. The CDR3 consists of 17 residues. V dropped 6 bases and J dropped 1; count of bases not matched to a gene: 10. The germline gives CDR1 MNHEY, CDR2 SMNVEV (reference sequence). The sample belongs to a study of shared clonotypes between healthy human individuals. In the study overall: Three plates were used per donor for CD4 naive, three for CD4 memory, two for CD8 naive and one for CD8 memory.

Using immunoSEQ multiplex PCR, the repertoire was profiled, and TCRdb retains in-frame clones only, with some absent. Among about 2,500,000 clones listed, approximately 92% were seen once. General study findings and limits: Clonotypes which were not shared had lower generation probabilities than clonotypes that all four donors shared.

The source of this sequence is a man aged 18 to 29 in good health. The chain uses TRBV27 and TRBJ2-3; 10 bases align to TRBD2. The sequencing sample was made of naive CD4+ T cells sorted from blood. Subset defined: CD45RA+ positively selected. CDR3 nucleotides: TGTGCCAGCAGATCCGACTGGGGGACTAGCGGCACAGATACGCAGTATTTT. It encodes CASRSDWGTSGTDTQYF.